These 8 T cell receptor beta chains share one sample of origin, sequenced in a study of CD8 T cells in ankylosing spondylitis (dated 2017 in TCRdb). Study-level results and caveats: A TCR beta motif of eight highly homologous amino acid variants appeared characteristic of blood from ankylosing spondylitis patients.

The library came from 5' RACE. Sequencing was carried out with an Illumina HiSeq 2500. Using fastp at Q25 and MiXCR, TCRdb reprocessed the public reads and kept productive beta chains. Rows matching on CDR3 protein sequence are summarized as one entry with the most common DNA and genes. The table for this sample lists more than 250,000 distinct CDR3 sequences; 8% of them were counted only once. Roughly 15% of the sample goes to the ten largest clones. No antigen has been assigned to these receptors. Sequenced sample: blood, either unsorted or a sorted T cell fraction (not recorded which). The receptors here all came from a male donor with ankylosing spondylitis.

This clonotype was counted at least ten times. The V gene is TRBV12-3 or TRBV12-4, the J gene TRBJ2-7; D not resolved. With 2 bases removed from V and 3 bases from J, the gap between germline ends came to 5 bases. The CDR3 sequence is 12 residues long. CDR3 protein: CASSLLGYEQYF. The CDR3 DNA reads TGTGCCAGCAGTTTACTCGGCTACGAGCAGTACTTC.

This clonotype was seen many times. The rearrangement joins TRBV12-3 or TRBV12-4 to TRBJ2-2; either TRBD1 or TRBD2 may fit D (6 bases each). The germline V and J ends were trimmed by 2 bases and 7 bases, with 14 bases remaining between them. The CDR3 spans 15 residues. CDR3 DNA: TGTGCCAGCAGTTTAAAGGGGGGTTTCTTCGGGGAGCTGTTTTTT. Its protein product is CASSLKGGFFGELFF.

The table lists this clonotype with many counts. The chain employs TRBV23-1 and TRBJ1-1; unclear D gene. TRBV23-1 is annotated as an ORF whose role is uncertain. V lost 8 bases and J lost 1, with 8 bases in between. The CDR3 is 12 residues long. The chain's CDR3 is CASRRQNTEAFF. CDR3 DNA: TGCGCCAGCCGAAGACAGAACACTGAAGCTTTCTTT.

This clonotype was observed a handful of times. The J gene is TRBJ2-3, the V gene TRBV5-1; possible D gene TRBD2, 6 bases. The CDR3 consists of 14 residues. V lost 4 bases and J lost 6, with 15 bases in between. Germline-derived CDR1 and CDR2 are SGHRS and YFSETQ. The CDR3 reads CASSPGGARDTQYF. The CDR3 DNA follows: TGCGCCAGCAGCCCTGGCGGGGCCCGGGATACGCAGTATTTT.

This clonotype was seen many times. The chain carries TRBV25-1 and TRBJ1-6; 8 bases are shared with TRBD1. Trimming took 4 bases from V and 8 from J; bases not matched to a gene: 7. This CDR3 contains 15 residues. CDR1 and CDR2 (germline): MGHDK, SYGVNS. Written as DNA, the CDR3 is TGTGCCAGCAGTGGACGACAGGGGTTCCATTCACCCCTCCACTTT. This gives the protein CASSGRQGFHSPLHF.

The chain joins TRBV11-3 to TRBJ2-7, with 13 bases matching TRBD2. CDR3 length: 15 residues. CDR1 and CDR2 (germline): SGHNT, YENEEA. Trimming at V came to 5 bases and at J to 6 bases, leaving 7 bases not matched to a gene. The CDR3 protein is CASSRLTSGRFEQYF. DNA of the CDR3: TGTGCCAGCAGCCGCCTGACTAGCGGGAGGTTCGAGCAGTACTTC.

This clonotype has at least ten counts. The gene calls are TRBV5-1 and TRBJ1-1; possible D gene TRBD1, 5 bases. The CDR3 is made up of 14 amino acids. Germline-derived CDR1 and CDR2 are SGHRS and YFSETQ. With 2 bases removed from V and 4 bases from J, the gap between germline ends came to 12 bases. The CDR3, as DNA: TGCGCCAGCAGCTTCGGGGGGTCTGCCACTGAAGCTTTCTTT. Its translation is CASSFGGSATEAFF.

V gene TRBV3-1 combines with J gene TRBJ2-1; perhaps TRBD1 as D (5 bases). The germline V gene encodes CDR1 LGHDT and CDR2 YNNKEL (reference sequence). This CDR3 has 15 amino acids. V shed 3 bases and J shed 5 bases, with 14 bases lying between them. The CDR3 nucleotides are TGTGCCAGCAGCCATCGAGCCAGGGCGGACAATGAGCAGTTCTTC. Translating it yields CASSHRARADNEQFF.